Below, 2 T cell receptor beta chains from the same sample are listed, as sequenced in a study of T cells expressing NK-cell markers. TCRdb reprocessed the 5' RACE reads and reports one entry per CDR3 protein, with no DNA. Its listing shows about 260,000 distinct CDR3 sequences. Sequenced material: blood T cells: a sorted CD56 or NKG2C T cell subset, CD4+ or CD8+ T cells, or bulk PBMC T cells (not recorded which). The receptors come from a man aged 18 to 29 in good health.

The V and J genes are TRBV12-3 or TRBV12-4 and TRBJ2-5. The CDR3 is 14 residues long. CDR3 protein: CASSLAQVQETQYF.

The CDR3 protein is CASSPLVGGSNQPQHF. This chain joins TRBV18 and TRBJ1-5. The V gene's germline CDR1 is KGHSH and CDR2 LQKENI. The CDR3 is 16 amino acids.